In this sample, the clone carrying this T cell receptor (beta chain) turned up a few times. The data were obtained in a study of blood T cell repertoires in COVID-19. This CDR3 contains 14 residues. Deletions cut 6 bases from V and 0 bases from J, with 11 bases between. Germline V gives CDR1 MNHEY, CDR2 SVGAGI. Libraries were prepared by immunoSEQ multiplex PCR; TCRdb keeps only in-frame clonotypes and omits some of them. Of 130,000 to 150,000 clones in the sample, 75% to 90% were seen once. Enrolment of Seattle patients took place during active infection, and they were followed longitudinally. Sequences were obtained from peripheral blood. The chain uses TRBV6-5 and TRBJ1-1; D is uncertain. The source is a woman in her sixties or seventies with COVID-19, enrolled during active disease. CDR3 in DNA: TGTGCCAGCAGCGTAACCGAGATGAACACTGAAGCTTTCTTT. Protein: CASSVTEMNTEAFF.